Reported below is one T cell receptor (beta chain). What it binds is unknown. These data come from a study of Ad26.COV2.S vaccination and SARS-CoV-2 variants. Study-wide background: Donor was in the COV1001 Ad26.COV2.S trial arm. Into the muscle, Ad26.COV2.S was dosed once or twice, 56 days apart. Regarding the study as a whole: Across vaccine and placebo recipients, the breadth of non-spike TCRs was similar.

Deletions cut 1 base from V and 3 bases from J, with 9 bases between. This CDR3 is 14 amino acids long. Germline CDR1 and CDR2: MGHDK and SYGVNS. Assay: immunoSEQ multiplex PCR; the TCRdb copy retains only in-frame clones and omits some. The sample consists of roughly 420,000 clones, approximately 92% of them appearing once. Treatment defined: 15 to 20 received Ad26.COV2.S at low or high dose, single or two shots; about 5 received placebo; per-sample allocation not given. Sampling happened 63 days after the first vaccine or placebo injection. In Boston, an adult donor aged 18-55 years took part. Sequencing used peripheral blood, obtained in a trial of Ad26.COV2.S vaccine versus placebo. This chain links TRBV25-1 with TRBJ2-5; D is ambiguous. This clonotype originated in a person aged 18-65 years who received the Ad26.COV2.S COVID-19 vaccine or a placebo. The CDR3 loop reads CASSESPEKETQYF. CDR3 bases: TGTGCCAGCAGTGAATCGCCGGAAAAAGAGACCCAGTACTTC.